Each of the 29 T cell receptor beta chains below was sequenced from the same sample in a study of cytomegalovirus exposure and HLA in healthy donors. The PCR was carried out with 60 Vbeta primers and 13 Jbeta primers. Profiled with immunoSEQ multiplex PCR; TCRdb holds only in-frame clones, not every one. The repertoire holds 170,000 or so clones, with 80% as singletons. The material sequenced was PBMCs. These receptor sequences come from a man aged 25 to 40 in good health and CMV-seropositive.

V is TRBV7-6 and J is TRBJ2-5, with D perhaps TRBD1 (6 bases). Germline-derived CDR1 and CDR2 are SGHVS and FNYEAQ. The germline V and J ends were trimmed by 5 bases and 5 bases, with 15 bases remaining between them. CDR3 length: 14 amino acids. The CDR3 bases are TGTGCCAGCAGCGATCCCAGGGGTAGGGAGACCCAGTACTTC. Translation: CASSDPRGRETQYF.

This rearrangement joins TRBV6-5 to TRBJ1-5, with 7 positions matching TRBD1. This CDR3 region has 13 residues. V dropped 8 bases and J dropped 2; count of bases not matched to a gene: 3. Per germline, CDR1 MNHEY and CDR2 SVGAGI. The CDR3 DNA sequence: TGTGCCAGCGCACAGGGGCGCAATCAGCCCCAGCATTTT. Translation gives CASAQGRNQPQHF.

The CDR3 region has the DNA TGTGCCAGCAGTGAAGGAATGGCAATGAACTATGGCTACACCTTC. Translated, it gives CASSEGMAMNYGYTF. The chain joins TRBV6-1 to TRBJ1-2, with D hard to call. The germline V gene has CDR1 MNHNS and CDR2 SASEGT. The CDR3 consists of 15 residues. Trimming pared 1 base from V and 2 bases from J, leaving 11 bases between.

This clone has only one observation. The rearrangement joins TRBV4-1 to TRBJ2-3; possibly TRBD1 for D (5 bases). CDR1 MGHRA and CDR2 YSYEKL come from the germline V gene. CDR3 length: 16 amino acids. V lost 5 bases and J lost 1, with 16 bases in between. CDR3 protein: CASSSRVWFGTDTQYF. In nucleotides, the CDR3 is TGCGCCAGCAGCTCCAGGGTTTGGTTCGGCACAGATACGCAGTATTTT.

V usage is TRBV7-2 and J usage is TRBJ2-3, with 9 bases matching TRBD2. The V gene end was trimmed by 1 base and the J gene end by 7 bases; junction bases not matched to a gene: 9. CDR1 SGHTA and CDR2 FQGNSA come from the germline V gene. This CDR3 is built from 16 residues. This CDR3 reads CASSLGGGAFSHTQYF. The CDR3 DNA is TGTGCCAGCAGCTTAGGCGGGGGGGCTTTTTCACATACGCAGTATTTT.

The CDR3 spells CASSLQVNYGYTF. For the CDR3, the DNA is TGTGCCAGCAGCTTACAGGTGAACTATGGCTACACCTTC. This chain joins TRBV9 and TRBJ1-2, with a weak D call TRBD1 (5 bases). CDR1 is SGDLS, CDR2 YYNGEE, per germline. V was pared by 4 bases and J by 2 bases, with 9 bases between. The CDR3 is made up of 13 amino acids.

CDR3 DNA sequence: TGTGCCAGCAGCCCCAGGGGGTCTTTAACAGAGGATAGCAATCAGCCCCAGCATTTT. It is translated as CASSPRGSLTEDSNQPQHF. This chain joins TRBV13 and TRBJ1-5; 7 bases are shared with TRBD1. CDR1 PRHDT and CDR2 FYEKMQ come from the germline V gene (reference sequence). Losses at the gene ends were 5 bases for V and 0 bases for J; bases not matched to a gene: 16. The CDR3 spans 19 residues.

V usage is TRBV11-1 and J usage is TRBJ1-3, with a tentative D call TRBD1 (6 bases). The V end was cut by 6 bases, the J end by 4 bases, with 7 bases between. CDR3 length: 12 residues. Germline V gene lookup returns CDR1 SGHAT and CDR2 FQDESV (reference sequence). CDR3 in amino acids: CASRTGGNTIYF. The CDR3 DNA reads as TGTGCCAGCAGAACAGGGGGAAACACCATATATTTT. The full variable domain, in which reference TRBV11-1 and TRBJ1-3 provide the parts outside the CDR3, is EAEVAQSPRYKITEKSQAVAFWCDPISGHATLYWYRQILGQGPELLVQFQDESVVDDSQLPKDRFSAERLKGVDSTLKIQPAELGDSAMYLCASRTGGNTIYFGEGSWLTVV.

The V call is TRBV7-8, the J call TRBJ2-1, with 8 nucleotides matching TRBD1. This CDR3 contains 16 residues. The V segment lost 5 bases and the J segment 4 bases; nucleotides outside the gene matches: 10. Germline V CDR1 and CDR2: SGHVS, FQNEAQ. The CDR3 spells CASSGETGEPYNEQFF. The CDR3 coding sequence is TGTGCCAGCAGCGGAGAGACAGGGGAACCTTACAATGAGCAGTTCTTC.

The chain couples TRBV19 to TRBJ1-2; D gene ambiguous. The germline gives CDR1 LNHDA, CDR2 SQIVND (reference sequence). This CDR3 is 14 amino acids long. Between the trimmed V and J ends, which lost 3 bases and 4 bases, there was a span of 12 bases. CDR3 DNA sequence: TGTGCCAGTAGTATCTTATCCAGGCCCTATGGCTACACCTTC. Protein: CASSILSRPYGYTF.

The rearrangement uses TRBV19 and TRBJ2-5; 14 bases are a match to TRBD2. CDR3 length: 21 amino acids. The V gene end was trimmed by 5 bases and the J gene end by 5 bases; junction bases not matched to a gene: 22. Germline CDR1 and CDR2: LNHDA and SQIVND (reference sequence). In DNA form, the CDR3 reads TGTGCCAGTAGTGCCGGCTCCTTTGGGGGGACTAGCGGGAGACACGGCGAGACCCAGTACTTC. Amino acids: CASSAGSFGGTSGRHGETQYF.

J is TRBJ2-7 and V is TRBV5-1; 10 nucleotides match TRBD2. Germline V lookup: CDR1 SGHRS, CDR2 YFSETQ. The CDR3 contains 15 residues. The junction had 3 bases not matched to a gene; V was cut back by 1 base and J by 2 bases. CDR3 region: CASSLSSGRAYEQYF. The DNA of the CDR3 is TGCGCCAGCAGCTTGTCCAGCGGGAGGGCCTACGAGCAGTACTTC.

The CDR3 protein is CASSVVERAGELFF. CDR3 bases: TGTGCCAGCAGCGTAGTCGAGAGGGCCGGGGAGCTGTTTTTT. V is TRBV9 and J is TRBJ2-2, with D maybe TRBD2 (5 bases). The CDR3 spans 14 residues. V dropped 0 bases and J dropped 6 bases, with 9 bases sitting between them. The germline V gene encodes CDR1 SGDLS and CDR2 YYNGEE.

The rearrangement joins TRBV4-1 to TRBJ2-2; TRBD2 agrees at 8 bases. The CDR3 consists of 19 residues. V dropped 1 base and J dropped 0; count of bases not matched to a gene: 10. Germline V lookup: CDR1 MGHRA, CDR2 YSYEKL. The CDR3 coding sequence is TGCGCCAGCAGCCAAGTTATGGCGATAGCGGGACCGAACACCGGGGAGCTGTTTTTT. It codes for CASSQVMAIAGPNTGELFF.

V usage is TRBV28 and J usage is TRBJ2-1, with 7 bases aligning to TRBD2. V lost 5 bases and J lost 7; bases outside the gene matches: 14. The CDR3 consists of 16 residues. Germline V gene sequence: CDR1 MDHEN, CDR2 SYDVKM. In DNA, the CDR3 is TGTGCCAGCAGTCGGGGCGGGAGAGAGTCATGGAATGAGCAGTTCTTC. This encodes CASSRGGRESWNEQFF.

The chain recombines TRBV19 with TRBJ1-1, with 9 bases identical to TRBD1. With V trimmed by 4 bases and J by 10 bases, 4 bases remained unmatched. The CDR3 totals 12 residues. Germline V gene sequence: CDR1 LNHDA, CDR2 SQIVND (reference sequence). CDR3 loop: CASSNLGQGAFF. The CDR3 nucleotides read TGTGCCAGTAGTAACTTGGGACAGGGAGCTTTCTTT.

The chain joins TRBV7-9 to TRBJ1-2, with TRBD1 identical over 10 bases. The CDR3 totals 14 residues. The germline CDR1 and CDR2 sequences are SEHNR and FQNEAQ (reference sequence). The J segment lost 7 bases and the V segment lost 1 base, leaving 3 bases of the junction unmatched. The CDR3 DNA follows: TGTGCCAGCAGCTTAGGACAGGGGGCTTTTGGCTACACCTTC. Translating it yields CASSLGQGAFGYTF.

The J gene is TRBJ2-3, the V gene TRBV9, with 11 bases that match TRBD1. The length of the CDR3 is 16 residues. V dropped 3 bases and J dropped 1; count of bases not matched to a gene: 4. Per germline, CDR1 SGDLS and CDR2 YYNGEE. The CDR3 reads CASSGTGGDRTDTQYF. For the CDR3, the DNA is TGTGCCAGCAGCGGGACAGGGGGCGACCGCACAGATACGCAGTATTTT. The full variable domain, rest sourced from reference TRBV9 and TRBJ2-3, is DSGVTQTPKHLITATGQRVTLRCSPRSGDLSVYWYQQSLDQGLQFLIQYYNGEERAKGNILERFSAQQFPDLHSELNLSSLELGDSALYFCASSGTGGDRTDTQYFGPGTRLTVL.

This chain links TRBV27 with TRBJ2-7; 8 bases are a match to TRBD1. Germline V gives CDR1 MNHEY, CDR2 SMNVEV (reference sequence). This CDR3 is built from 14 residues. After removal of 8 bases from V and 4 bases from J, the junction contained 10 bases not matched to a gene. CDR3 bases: TGTGCCAGCCGACCCGGGACAGGCACATACGAGCAGTACTTC. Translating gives CASRPGTGTYEQYF.

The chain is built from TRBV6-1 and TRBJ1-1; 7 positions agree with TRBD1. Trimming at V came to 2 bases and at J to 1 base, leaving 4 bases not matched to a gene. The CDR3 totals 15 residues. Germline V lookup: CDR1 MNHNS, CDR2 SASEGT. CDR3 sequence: CASSETRDRNTEAFF. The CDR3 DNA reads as TGTGCCAGCAGTGAAACAAGGGACAGGAACACTGAAGCTTTCTTT.

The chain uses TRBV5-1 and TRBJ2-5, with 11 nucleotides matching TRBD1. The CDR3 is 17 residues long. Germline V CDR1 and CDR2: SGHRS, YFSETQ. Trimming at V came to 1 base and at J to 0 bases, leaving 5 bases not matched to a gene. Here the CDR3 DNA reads TGCGCCAGCAGCTTGAGGACAGGGGGCGATTACCAAGAGACCCAGTACTTC. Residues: CASSLRTGGDYQETQYF. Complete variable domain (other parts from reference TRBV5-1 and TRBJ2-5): KAGVTQTPRYLIKTRGQQVTLSCSPISGHRSVSWYQQTPGQGLQFLFEYFSETQRNKGNFPGRFSGRQFSNSRSEMNVSTLELGDSALYLCASSLRTGGDYQETQYFGPGTRLLVL.

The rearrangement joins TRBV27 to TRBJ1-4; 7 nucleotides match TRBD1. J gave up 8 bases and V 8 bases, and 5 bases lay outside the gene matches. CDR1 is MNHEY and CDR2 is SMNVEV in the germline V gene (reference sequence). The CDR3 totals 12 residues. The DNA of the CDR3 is TGTGCCAGCGGCACAGGGGAAGAAAAACTGTTTTTT. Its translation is CASGTGEEKLFF.

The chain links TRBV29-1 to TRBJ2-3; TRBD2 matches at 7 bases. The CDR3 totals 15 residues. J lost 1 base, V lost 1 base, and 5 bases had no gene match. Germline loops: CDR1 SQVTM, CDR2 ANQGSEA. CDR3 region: CSVEVGSGGTDTQYF. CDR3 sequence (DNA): TGCAGCGTTGAAGTGGGCAGCGGGGGCACAGATACGCAGTATTTT.

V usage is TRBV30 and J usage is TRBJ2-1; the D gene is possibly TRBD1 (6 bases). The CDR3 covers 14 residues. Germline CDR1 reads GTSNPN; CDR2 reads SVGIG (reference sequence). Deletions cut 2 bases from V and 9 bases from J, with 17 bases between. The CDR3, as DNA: TGTGCCTGGAGTTCTGGGCTATCACAGGGTGAGCAGTTCTTC. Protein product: CAWSSGLSQGEQFF.

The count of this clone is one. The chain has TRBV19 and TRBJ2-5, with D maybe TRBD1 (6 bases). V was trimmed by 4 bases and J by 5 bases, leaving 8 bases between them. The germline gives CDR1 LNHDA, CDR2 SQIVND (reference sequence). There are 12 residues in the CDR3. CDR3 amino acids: CASSTTGETQYF. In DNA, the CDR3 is TGTGCCAGTAGTACCACAGGGGAGACCCAGTACTTC.

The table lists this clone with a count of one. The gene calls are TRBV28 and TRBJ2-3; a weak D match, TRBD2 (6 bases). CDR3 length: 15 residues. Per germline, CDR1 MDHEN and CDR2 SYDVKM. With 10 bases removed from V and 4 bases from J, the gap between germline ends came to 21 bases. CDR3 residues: CATLSPSGYADTQYF. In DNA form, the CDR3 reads TGTGCCACCCTAAGCCCCAGCGGGTACGCAGATACGCAGTATTTT.

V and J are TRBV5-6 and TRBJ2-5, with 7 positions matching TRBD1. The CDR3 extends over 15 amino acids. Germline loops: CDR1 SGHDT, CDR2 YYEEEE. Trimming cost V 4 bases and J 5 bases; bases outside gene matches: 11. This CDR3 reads CASSANTGVGETQYF. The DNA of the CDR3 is TGTGCCAGCAGCGCAAACACAGGGGTAGGGGAGACCCAGTACTTC.

The CDR3 coding sequence is TGTGCCAGCAGCGTGCGAACAGGGGGTGGAGAGACCCAGTACTTC. Its protein product is CASSVRTGGGETQYF. The V and J genes are TRBV5-6 and TRBJ2-5, with TRBD1 identical over 8 bases. J was trimmed by 4 bases and V by 4 bases; bases with no gene match: 9. From germline, CDR1 is SGHDT and CDR2 YYEEEE. The CDR3 is made up of 15 amino acids.

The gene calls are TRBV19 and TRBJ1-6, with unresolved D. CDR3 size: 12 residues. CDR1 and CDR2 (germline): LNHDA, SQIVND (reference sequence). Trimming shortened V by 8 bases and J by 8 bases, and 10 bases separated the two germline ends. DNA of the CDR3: TGTGCCAGTGGCGGCCGAGATTCACCCCTCCACTTT. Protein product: CASGGRDSPLHF. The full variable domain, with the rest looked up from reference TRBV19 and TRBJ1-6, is DGGITQSPKYLFRKEGQNVTLSCEQNLNHDAMYWYRQDPGQGLRLIYYSQIVNDFQKGDIAEGYSVSREKKESFPLTVTSAQKNPTAFYLCASGGRDSPLHFGNGTRLTVT.